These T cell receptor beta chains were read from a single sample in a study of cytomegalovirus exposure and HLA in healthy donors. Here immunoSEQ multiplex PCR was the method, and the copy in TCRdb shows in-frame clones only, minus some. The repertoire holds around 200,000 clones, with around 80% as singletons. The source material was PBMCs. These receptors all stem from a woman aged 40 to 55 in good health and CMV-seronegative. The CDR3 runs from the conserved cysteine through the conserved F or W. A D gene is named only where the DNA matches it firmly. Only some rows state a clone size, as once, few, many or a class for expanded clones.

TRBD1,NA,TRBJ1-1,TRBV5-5,CASSYDRGGNTEAFF,TGTGCCAGCAGTTATGACAGGGGGGGGAACACTGAAGCTTTCTTT
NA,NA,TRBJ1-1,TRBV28,CASSLTQGGAEAFF,TGTGCCAGCAGTCTAACCCAAGGGGGAGCTGAAGCTTTCTTT
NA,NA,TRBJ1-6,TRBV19,CASSSGGPYNSPLHF,TGTGCCAGTAGTTCGGGGGGCCCCTATAATTCACCCCTCCACTTT
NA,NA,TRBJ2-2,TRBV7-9,CASSLEPGLPGELFF,TGTGCCAGCAGCTTAGAGCCAGGGCTCCCCGGGGAGCTGTTTTTT
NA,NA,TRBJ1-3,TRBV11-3,CASKRDTSGNTIYF,TGTGCCAGCAAGCGGGACACATCTGGAAACACCATATATTTT
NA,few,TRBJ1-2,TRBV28,CASRSGSSNYGYTF,TGTGCCAGCAGATCCGGGTCCTCTAACTATGGCTACACCTTC
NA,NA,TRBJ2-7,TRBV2,CASSEVGPYEQYF,TGTGCCAGCAGTGAGGTGGGGCCCTACGAGCAGTACTTC
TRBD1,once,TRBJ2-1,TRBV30,CAWDRGGAYNEQFF,TGTGCCTGGGACCGAGGGGGCGCGTACAATGAGCAGTTCTTC
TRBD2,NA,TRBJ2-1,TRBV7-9,CASSLAGGYNEQFF,TGTGCCAGCAGCTTAGCCGGGGGGTACAATGAGCAGTTCTTC
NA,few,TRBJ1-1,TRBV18,CASSPNGPGTEAFF,TGTGCCAGCTCACCAAACGGTCCCGGCACTGAAGCTTTCTTT
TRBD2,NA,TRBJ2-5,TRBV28,CASSDLAVQETQYF,TGTGCCAGCAGTGATCTAGCGGTACAAGAGACCCAGTACTTC
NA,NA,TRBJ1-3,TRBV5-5,CASSPFQGISGNTIYF,TGTGCCAGCAGCCCCTTCCAGGGCATCTCTGGAAACACCATATATTTT
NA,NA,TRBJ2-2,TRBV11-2,CASSLSRAGELFF,TGTGCCAGCAGCCTATCCCGGGCCGGGGAGCTGTTTTTT
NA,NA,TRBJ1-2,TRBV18,CASSPSGTNYGYTF,TGTGCCAGCTCACCTAGCGGGACTAATTATGGCTACACCTTC
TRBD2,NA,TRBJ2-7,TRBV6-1,CASSGGLASDEQYF,TGTGCCAGCAGTGGGGGACTAGCATCGGACGAGCAGTACTTC
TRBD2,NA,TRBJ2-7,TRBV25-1,CASSASGYEQYF,TGTGCCAGCAGCGCTAGCGGCTACGAGCAGTACTTC
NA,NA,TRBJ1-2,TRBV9,CASSVRQAGYGYTF,TGTGCCAGCAGCGTACGGCAGGCCGGCTATGGCTACACCTTC
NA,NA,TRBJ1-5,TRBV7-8,CASSLQGGVNQPQHF,TGTGCCAGCAGCTTACAGGGAGGGGTAAATCAGCCCCAGCATTTT
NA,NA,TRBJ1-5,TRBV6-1,CASSEYVLADQPQHF,TGTGCCAGCAGTGAATACGTGCTAGCGGATCAGCCCCAGCATTTT
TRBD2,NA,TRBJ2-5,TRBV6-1,CASSELSSREAQYF,TGTGCCAGCAGTGAACTTTCGTCCCGGGAGGCCCAGTACTTC
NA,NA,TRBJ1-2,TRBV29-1,CSVEEQGDYGYTF,TGCAGCGTTGAGGAACAGGGCGACTATGGCTACACCTTC